Listed below are T cell receptor beta chains from one sample, sequenced in a study of breast tumors, draining lymph nodes, adjacent tissues. A single record per CDR3 protein comes from TCRdb applying MiXCR to the multiplex PCR reads. Of approximately 90,000 distinct CDR3 sequences in the sample, approximately 30% are singletons; the top ten hold over 8%. Sequencing was carried out using axillary lymph node tissue. Every receptor here comes from a female donor with breast cancer. Some clones in this sample may be carry-over from other donors' samples. Each CDR3 is given with its conserved first and last residue. The D gene is left open where the match is weak. A clone size is listed for some rows: how often the clone was seen (once, few, many), or a class if it is expanded.

TRBV29-1	TRBJ1-1	.	.	CSVRVITEAFF	TGCAGCGTTCGGGTAATCACTGAAGCTTTCTTT
TRBV30	TRBJ1-2	.	once	CASDRGTESGYTF	TGTGCCTCCGATAGGGGCACTGAGTCTGGCTACACCTTC
TRBV6-2/TRBV6-3	TRBJ1-4	.	.	CASSPSLRTELFF	TGTGCCAGCAGTCCGAGTCTCCGGACCGAACTGTTTTTT
TRBV18	TRBJ2-1	TRBD2	many	CASSPRGGPSGRTYNEQFF	TGTGCCAGCTCACCACGGGGGGGTCCTAGCGGGAGGACATACAATGAGCAGTTCTTC
TRBV7-2	TRBJ2-7	.	.	CASSLGAGTPYEQYF	TGTGCTAGCAGCTTAGGTGCCGGGACTCCCTACGAGCAGTACTTC
TRBV18	TRBJ1-6	.	.	CASSRGISNSPLHF	TGTGCCAGCTCGCGCGGGATTTCCAATTCACCCCTCCACTTT
TRBV5-1	TRBJ1-4	.	once	CASSFQGPTTNEKLFF	TGCGCCAGCAGCTTCCAGGGGCCAACAACTAATGAAAAACTGTTTTTT
TRBV27	TRBJ1-5	TRBD1	many	CASSPKGGQGRNSNQPQHF	TGTGCCAGCAGTCCCAAAGGGGGACAGGGGAGGAATAGCAATCAGCCCCAGCATTTT
TRBV7-2	TRBJ2-5	TRBD1	many	CASSLRWDRQETQYF	TGTGCCAGCAGCTTAAGATGGGACAGGCAAGAGACCCAGTACTTC
TRBV5-6	TRBJ2-7	.	many	CASSLLGSSYEQYF	TGTGCCAGCAGCTTATTGGGGTCCTCCTACGAGCAGTACTTC
TRBV28	TRBJ1-2	.	many	CASKTSNYGYTF	TGTGCCAGCAAGACGTCTAACTATGGCTACACCTTC
TRBV6-1	TRBJ2-5	.	few	CASCKIWGGETQYF	TGTGCCAGCTGCAAAATATGGGGGGGCGAGACCCAGTACTTC
TRBV20-1	TRBJ2-7	.	many	CSASMVYEQYF	TGCAGTGCTAGCATGGTCTACGAGCAGTACTTC
TRBV5-1	TRBJ2-3	TRBD2	many	CASSSGAGGGTDTQYF	TGCGCCAGCAGCTCGGGAGCGGGAGGCGGCACAGATACGCAGTATTTT
TRBV10-3	TRBJ2-3	.	many	CAISDTDTQYF	TGTGCCATCAGTGACACAGATACGCAGTATTTT
TRBV24-1	TRBJ2-2	.	many	CATSDLNRAPGELFF	TGTGCCACCAGTGATTTAAACAGGGCTCCCGGGGAGCTGTTTTTT
TRBV18	TRBJ1-5	.	many	CASSPGAAGNQPQHF	TGTGCCAGCTCACCAGGGGCCGCAGGCAATCAGCCCCAGCATTTT
TRBV28	TRBJ2-7	TRBD1	many	CASSAPGTGLRYEQYF	TGTGCCAGCAGTGCCCCCGGGACAGGGCTCAGGTACGAGCAGTACTTC
TRBV4-2	TRBJ2-1	TRBD2	many	CASGLAGHNEQFF	TGTGCCAGTGGACTAGCGGGACACAATGAGCAGTTCTTC
TRBV30	TRBJ2-1	.	many	CAATSYNEQFF	TGTGCCGCGACCTCCTACAATGAGCAGTTCTTC
TRBV29-1	TRBJ2-1	TRBD2	many	CSVAPTSFNEQFF	TGCAGCGTTGCCCCGACTAGCTTCAATGAGCAGTTCTTC
TRBV4-3	TRBJ1-5	.	.	CASSQGGRDQPQHF	TGCGCCAGCAGCCAAGGGGGGCGGGACCAGCCCCAGCATTTT
TRBV13	TRBJ2-5	.	many	CASSLYLAPQETQYF	TGTGCCAGCAGCTTATATCTAGCGCCGCAAGAGACCCAGTACTTC
TRBV19	TRBJ2-7	.	many	CASSPTVLYEQYF	TGTGCCAGTAGCCCTACGGTTCTTTACGAGCAGTACTTC
TRBV19	TRBJ1-2	.	.	CASMGNNYGYTF	TGTGCCAGTATGGGAAACAACTATGGCTACACCTTC
TRBV5-1	TRBJ1-3	TRBD1	many	CASSSRQGNSGNTIYF	TGCGCCAGCAGCTCACGACAGGGAAACTCTGGAAACACCATATATTTT
TRBV6-1	TRBJ2-7	.	.	CASSGPQAFGQYF	TGTGCCAGCAGTGGACCCCAGGCCTTTGGGCAGTACTTC
TRBV7-9	TRBJ1-1	TRBD1	.	CASSPDRGRTEAFF	TGTGCCAGCAGCCCAGACAGGGGGCGAACTGAAGCTTTCTTT
TRBV18	TRBJ2-7	.	many	CASSASGTASYEQYF	TGTGCCAGCTCAGCCTCCGGGACCGCCTCCTACGAGCAGTACTTC
TRBV28	TRBJ2-3	TRBD2	few	CASSPASGRLDTQYF	TGTGCCAGCAGTCCAGCTAGCGGTCGGTTAGATACGCAGTATTTT
TRBV19	TRBJ2-4	.	few	CASSSTGFSAKNIQYF	TGTGCCAGTAGTTCAACAGGGTTTTCGGCCAAAAACATTCAGTACTTC
TRBV20-1	TRBJ2-7	TRBD2	many	CSAPTSGELQQYF	TGCAGTGCTCCGACTAGCGGAGAGTTACAGCAGTACTTC
TRBV10-3	TRBJ1-2	.	once	CAIGESGGSYHGYTF	TGTGCCATCGGTGAGTCGGGGGGCAGCTACCATGGCTACACCTTC
TRBV20-1	TRBJ1-5	TRBD1	.	CSARGTGDQPQHF	TGCAGTGCGAGGGGGACAGGAGATCAGCCCCAGCATTTT
TRBV24-1	TRBJ1-2	TRBD1	.	CATSAYRGLDGYTF	TGTGCCACCAGTGCTTACAGGGGGCTTGATGGCTACACCTTC
TRBV7-2	TRBJ1-1	.	.	CASSLRGAGKNTEPFF	TGTGCCAGCAGCTTAAGGGGGGCAGGGAAGAACACTGAACCTTTCTTT
TRBV6-2/TRBV6-3	TRBJ1-2	TRBD1	many	CASSSLGQGWDYGYTF	TGTGCCAGCAGTTCCCTTGGACAGGGCTGGGACTATGGCTACACCTTC
TRBV9	TRBJ1-3	.	many	CASSPTRSLSGNTIYF	TGTGCCAGCAGCCCAACAAGGAGTCTCTCTGGAAACACCATATATTTT
TRBV6-2/TRBV6-3	TRBJ1-1	.	.	CASSYGGWDGTEAFF	TGTGCCAGCAGTTACGGTGGATGGGATGGCACTGAAGCTTTCTTT
TRBV5-5	TRBJ2-7	TRBD1	many	CASSFSAGTGKFSYEQYF	TGTGCCAGCAGCTTTTCTGCCGGGACAGGGAAATTCTCCTACGAGCAGTACTTC
TRBV4-1	TRBJ2-2	TRBD2	.	CASSQDASGNTGELFF	TGCGCCAGCAGCCAAGACGCTAGCGGGAACACCGGGGAGCTGTTTTTT
TRBV27	TRBJ1-2	.	many	CASSLRRGGGYTF	TGTGCCAGCAGTTTAAGGAGGGGGGGTGGCTACACCTTC
TRBV12-3/TRBV12-4	TRBJ2-7	TRBD2	many	CASSTQLSSGRYEQYF	TGTGCCAGCAGTACTCAGCTTTCTAGCGGACGGTACGAGCAGTACTTC
TRBV29-1	TRBJ2-7	.	many	CSVEGDPGHTFYEQYF	TGCAGCGTTGAAGGGGACCCGGGACACACCTTCTACGAGCAGTACTTC
TRBV9	TRBJ1-4	TRBD1	many	CASSLTGAGGEKLFF	TGTGCCAGCAGCCTAACAGGGGCGGGAGGTGAAAAACTGTTTTTT
TRBV7-4	TRBJ1-5	TRBD1	.	CASSSAGTGLGGWVLAQHF	TGTGCCAGCAGCTCAGCCGGGACAGGGCTCGGAGGTTGGGTTTTAGCCCAGCATTTT
TRBV11-3	TRBJ2-4	.	many	CASSSGALAKNIQYF	TGTGCCAGCAGCTCAGGGGCCCTAGCCAAAAACATTCAGTACTTC
TRBV19	TRBJ1-4	.	many	CASKEGGTNEKLFF	TGTGCCAGTAAAGAGGGGGGGACTAATGAAAAACTGTTTTTT
TRBV30	TRBJ1-4	.	many	CASPLGGEKLFF	TGTGCCTCCCCTCTTGGGGGAGAAAAACTGTTTTTT
TRBV20-1	TRBJ2-1	.	many	CSAIRPPVNNEQFF	TGCAGTGCAATCAGACCACCAGTCAACAATGAGCAGTTCTTC
TRBV12-3/TRBV12-4	TRBJ2-6	.	many	CASRLSSGANVLTF	TGTGCCAGCCGGCTTAGTTCTGGGGCCAACGTCCTGACTTTC
TRBV20-1	TRBJ2-7	.	many	CSAERQGYEQYF	TGCAGTGCCGAAAGGCAGGGGTACGAGCAGTACTTC
TRBV9	TRBJ2-7	.	many	CASSTHLGGYEQYF	TGTGCCAGCAGCACCCACCTGGGGGGATACGAGCAGTACTTC
TRBV28	TRBJ1-3	.	many	CASRPGPAGNTIYF	TGTGCCAGCAGGCCCGGGCCAGCTGGAAACACCATATATTTT
TRBV10-3	TRBJ1-1	TRBD1	.	CAIRADRGTMNTGAFF	TGTGCCATCAGGGCGGACAGGGGAACTATGAACACTGGAGCTTTCTTT
TRBV20-1	TRBJ2-1	.	many	CSASRDPYNEQFF	TGCAGTGCTAGCCGGGATCCATACAATGAGCAGTTCTTC
TRBV6-2/TRBV6-3	TRBJ1-2	.	many	CASRKGTDYGYTF	TGTGCCAGCAGAAAGGGGACGGACTATGGCTACACCTTC
TRBV20-1	TRBJ2-1	TRBD2	many	CSARALSGRANNEQFF	TGCAGTGCTAGAGCCTTAAGCGGGAGGGCAAACAATGAGCAGTTCTTC
TRBV20-1	TRBJ2-5	.	many	CSARDPWTGRGETQYF	TGCAGTGCTAGAGACCCCTGGACAGGGAGGGGAGAGACCCAGTACTTC